These 23 T cell receptor beta chains originate from one sample sequenced in a study of blood T cell repertoires in COVID-19. Measured with immunoSEQ multiplex PCR; TCRdb has only the in-frame clones, and not every one. The sample consists of more than 65,000 clones, about 86% of them appearing once. The sequencing sample was made of peripheral blood. The source is a man over 45 with active COVID-19.

The gene calls are TRBV19 and TRBJ2-5, with D possibly being TRBD1 (6 bases). Germline CDR1 and CDR2: LNHDA and SQIVND (reference sequence). V lost 3 bases, J lost 4 bases, and 9 bases lay in between. CDR3 length: 13 residues. The CDR3 protein is CASSIRTVETQYF. The CDR3 DNA sequence: TGTGCCAGTAGTATTAGGACAGTAGAGACCCAGTACTTC.

This chain joins TRBV28 and TRBJ2-1; 7 positions agree with TRBD1. The germline V gene encodes CDR1 MDHEN and CDR2 SYDVKM. The CDR3 has 14 amino acids. J lost 4 bases, V lost 5 bases, and 5 bases had no gene match. In DNA, the CDR3 is TGTGCCAGCAGTACGCAACAGGGGTACAATGAGCAGTTCTTC. This codes for CASSTQQGYNEQFF.

V is TRBV30 and J is TRBJ2-1; 10 bases fit TRBD2. The CDR3 is 14 residues long. Germline lookup yields CDR1 GTSNPN and CDR2 SVGIG (reference sequence). V lost 0 bases to trimming and J lost 9 bases; unmatched junction nucleotides: 5. The CDR3 sequence is CAWSVGLAAREQFF. The CDR3 nucleotides read TGTGCCTGGAGTGTAGGACTAGCGGCCCGTGAGCAGTTCTTC. Combining the CDR3 with reference TRBV30 and TRBJ2-1 gives the whole variable domain SQTIHQWPATLVQPVGSPLSLECTVEGTSNPNLYWYRQAAGRGLQLLFYSVGIGQISSEVPQNLSASRPQDRQFILSSKKLLLSDSGFYLCAWSVGLAAREQFFGPGTRLTVL.

The chain links TRBV6-6 to TRBJ2-5; TRBD2 aligns across 10 bases. The germline V gene has CDR1 MNHNY and CDR2 SVGAGI (reference sequence). This CDR3 contains 16 residues. J lost 5 bases, V lost 3 bases, and 9 bases had no gene match. CDR3 bases: TGTGCCAGCAGTTATAAAGCGGGAGGGCCCTGGGAGACCCAGTACTTC. Translated, it gives CASSYKAGGPWETQYF.

The V and J genes are TRBV18 and TRBJ2-2; TRBD2 matches 11 bases. The CDR3 has 17 residues. From germline, CDR1 is KGHSH and CDR2 LQKENI. J gave up 0 bases and V 3 bases, and 3 bases lay outside the gene matches. The CDR3 DNA reads as TGTGCCAGCTCACCCACTAGCGGGAGCGCGAACACCGGGGAGCTGTTTTTT. Its translation is CASSPTSGSANTGELFF. Based on the CDR3 plus reference TRBV18 and TRBJ2-2, the full variable domain is NAGVMQNPRHLVRRRGQEARLRCSPMKGHSHVYWYRQLPEEGLKFMVYLQKENIIDESGMPKERFSAEFPKEGPSILRIQQVVRGDSAAYFCASSPTSGSANTGELFFGEGSRLTVL.

This clone was found a few times. The chain couples TRBV7-9 to TRBJ1-5, with D perhaps matching TRBD1 (5 bases). V was cut by 6 bases and J by 1 base, with 10 bases left in between. The CDR3 extends over 14 amino acids. CDR1 and CDR2 (germline): SEHNR, FQNEAQ (reference sequence). CDR3 sequence (DNA): TGTGCCAGCAGTCCGTGGGGCAGCAATCAGCCCCAGCATTTT. Residues: CASSPWGSNQPQHF.

This sequence joins TRBV9 and TRBJ2-7; TRBD2 matches 8 bases. This CDR3 spans 16 amino acids. V was clipped by 4 bases and J by 4 bases; unmatched bases: 13. CDR1 is SGDLS, CDR2 YYNGEE, per germline. In DNA form, the CDR3 reads TGTGCCAGCAGCCCCGGGGGGGGGCCACCGTTTTACGAGCAGTACTTC. It encodes CASSPGGGPPFYEQYF.

The V call is TRBV6-4, the J call TRBJ2-3; 11 bases are a match to TRBD1. V shed 3 bases and J 4 bases; nucleotides not matched to a gene: 0. The CDR3 is 14 residues long. CDR1 is MRHNA and CDR2 is SNTAGT in the germline V gene. The CDR3 sequence: CASSEGQGADTQYF. For the CDR3, the DNA is TGTGCCAGCAGTGAGGGACAGGGGGCAGATACGCAGTATTTT.

The chain uses TRBV7-2 and TRBJ1-4, with D hard to call. This CDR3 region has 13 residues. Germline loops: CDR1 SGHTA, CDR2 FQGNSA. The V gene lost 6 bases and the J gene lost 5 bases, with 10 bases spanning the gap. Here the CDR3 DNA reads TGTGCCAGCAGTCCCGGAGGCAATGAAAAACTGTTTTTT. This translates into CASSPGGNEKLFF.

The V gene is TRBV6-2 or TRBV6-3, the J gene TRBJ2-7; 10 bases map to TRBD2. The CDR3 totals 15 residues. Germline trimming cut 5 bases from V and 1 base from J; bases unmatched to any gene: 5. Germline V lookup: CDR1 MNHEY, CDR2 SVGEGT. The CDR3 loop reads CASSKLAGESYEQYF. The CDR3 DNA is TGTGCCAGCAGTAAGCTAGCGGGAGAATCCTACGAGCAGTACTTC.

V gene TRBV18 combines with J gene TRBJ2-7; 7 nucleotides match TRBD1. The CDR3 sequence is 14 residues long. Looked up from germline, CDR1 is KGHSH and CDR2 is LQKENI. The trim removed 0 bases at V and 6 bases at J, leaving 5 bases unmatched. Here the CDR3 DNA reads TGTGCCAGCTCACCACCAAAGACAGGGAGCGAGCAGTACTTC. It codes for CASSPPKTGSEQYF.

The genes are TRBV19 and TRBJ2-7, with a weak D call TRBD1 (5 bases). Trimming removed 2 bases at V and 5 bases at J, with 7 bases between. The CDR3 runs 12 residues. The germline CDR1 and CDR2 sequences are LNHDA and SQIVND (reference sequence). The CDR3 sequence is CASSIRGHEQYF. In DNA, the CDR3 is TGTGCCAGTAGTATAAGGGGTCACGAGCAGTACTTC.

The genes are TRBV24-1 and TRBJ2-3; the D gene is possibly TRBD2 (7 bases). The CDR3 is 15 amino acids. V was pared by 1 base and J by 4 bases, with 11 bases between. Germline values: CDR1 KGHDR, CDR2 SFDVKD. In DNA form, the CDR3 reads TGTGCCACCAGTGATTTAGGGGGGGGTTCAGATACGCAGTATTTT. It codes for CATSDLGGGSDTQYF.

The chain recombines TRBV3-1 (or the pseudogene TRBV3-2) with TRBJ2-3; D unresolved. Germline CDR1 LGHDT, CDR2 YNNKEL (reference sequence). V was pared by 4 bases and J by 2 bases, with 7 bases between. This CDR3 region has 13 residues. CDR3: CASSLGYTDTQYF. DNA of the CDR3: TGTGCCAGCAGCCTCGGGTACACAGATACGCAGTATTTT.

CDR3 DNA sequence: TGTGCCAGCAGCTCCGACAGGGGGGGACCCCTCCACTTT. Protein sequence: CASSSDRGGPLHF. The J gene is TRBJ1-6, the V gene TRBV12-3 or TRBV12-4; 9 nucleotides agree with TRBD1. This CDR3 region has 13 residues. J was trimmed by 12 bases and V by 6 bases; bases with no gene match: 6.

The rearrangement uses TRBV10-3 and TRBJ2-3; TRBD2 matches at 8 bases. This CDR3 comprises 15 residues. Germline V gives CDR1 ENHRY, CDR2 SYGVKD. V lost 2 bases to trimming and J lost 3 bases; unmatched junction nucleotides: 4. The CDR3, as DNA: TGTGCCATCAGTGAGGGAGCGGGAGTAACAGATACGCAGTATTTT. Translating it yields CAISEGAGVTDTQYF.

The rearrangement joins TRBV3-1 (or the pseudogene TRBV3-2) to TRBJ2-2, with D perhaps TRBD2 (5 bases). CDR1 and CDR2 (germline): LGHDT, YNNKEL (reference sequence). CDR3 length: 15 residues. Trimming took 6 bases from V and 3 from J, leaving 14 bases between them. CDR3 region: CASRSGILDTGELFF. In DNA form, the CDR3 reads TGTGCCAGCAGGTCCGGGATATTGGACACCGGGGAGCTGTTTTTT.

The V gene is TRBV7-2, the J gene TRBJ1-5; D is possibly TRBD1 (6 bases). Trimming left V 5 bases short and J 7 bases short, with 12 bases between. Germline V lookup: CDR1 SGHTA, CDR2 FQGNSA. The CDR3 runs to 13 residues. Written as DNA, the CDR3 is TGTGCCAGCAGCACCTCAGGGGCCCAGCCCCAGCATTTT. Amino acid sequence: CASSTSGAQPQHF.

The chain has TRBV3-1 (or the pseudogene TRBV3-2) and TRBJ2-5; D possibly corresponds to TRBD2 (6 bases). This CDR3 is built from 15 residues. The germline V and J ends were trimmed by 1 base and 1 base, with 10 bases remaining between them. Germline CDR1 LGHDT, CDR2 YNNKEL (reference sequence). The CDR3 here is CASSQGGAAQETQYF. In nucleotides, the CDR3 is TGTGCCAGCAGCCAAGGCGGGGCAGCCCAAGAGACCCAGTACTTC.

The chain links TRBV11-3 to TRBJ2-1; D is possibly TRBD2 (5 bases). The CDR3 covers 13 residues. V was shortened by 3 bases and J by 8 bases, with 11 bases between the two germline ends. From germline, CDR1 is SGHNT and CDR2 YENEEA. CDR3 nucleotide sequence: TGTGCCAGCAGCTTCACTAGAAAAGATGAGCAGTTCTTC. It translates to CASSFTRKDEQFF.

The count of this clone is one. The chain is built from TRBV27 and TRBJ1-2; TRBD1 matches 10 bases. V dropped 1 base and J dropped 4; count of bases not matched to a gene: 6. The CDR3 runs to 16 residues. Per the germline V gene, CDR1 is MNHEY and CDR2 is SMNVEV (reference sequence). The CDR3, as DNA: TGTGCCAGCAGTTTATACCCGGGACAGGGGTCCTATGGCTACACCTTC. It is translated as CASSLYPGQGSYGYTF.

J is TRBJ2-7 and V is TRBV5-1; 10 nucleotides line up with TRBD1. CDR3 size: 15 residues. The junction had 9 bases not matched to a gene; V was cut back by 5 bases and J by 4 bases. The germline gives CDR1 SGHRS, CDR2 YFSETQ. CDR3 region: CASRLRWGQGYEQYF. The CDR3 region has the DNA TGCGCCAGCAGGCTAAGATGGGGACAGGGGTACGAGCAGTACTTC. Full variable domain (outside the CDR3, taken from reference TRBV5-1 and TRBJ2-7): KAGVTQTPRYLIKTRGQQVTLSCSPISGHRSVSWYQQTPGQGLQFLFEYFSETQRNKGNFPGRFSGRQFSNSRSEMNVSTLELGDSALYLCASRLRWGQGYEQYFGPGTRLTVT.

The chain combines TRBV5-1 with TRBJ2-7, with D tentatively TRBD1 (6 bases). The V gene lost 0 bases and the J gene lost 3 bases, with 10 bases spanning the gap. The CDR3 covers 14 residues. CDR1 is SGHRS and CDR2 is YFSETQ in the germline V gene. CDR3 nucleotides: TGCGCCAGCAGCTTGGACGGCAGGGGCTACGAGCAGTACTTC. Translated, it gives CASSLDGRGYEQYF.